These 7 T cell receptor beta chains originate from one sample sequenced in a study of glioma-infiltrating T cells after dendritic cell vaccination. The repertoire was sequenced with immunoSEQ multiplex PCR; TCRdb's copy has only in-frame clones and lacks some. The sample includes some 87,000 clones, more than 75% of them seen just once. The starting material was blood, obtained before dendritic cell vaccination. Receptors originate from a human donor with glioblastoma.

This chain connects TRBV5-6 to TRBJ2-2; 11 nucleotides line up with TRBD1. The J segment lost 7 bases and the V segment lost 4 bases, leaving 12 bases of the junction unmatched. Germline V CDR1 and CDR2: SGHDT, YYEEEE. CDR3 length: 17 amino acids. In DNA, the CDR3 is TGTGCCAGCAGCGGAAGAGGACAGGGGGCGAATTACGGGGAGCTGTTTTTT. This sequence encodes CASSGRGQGANYGELFF.

The rearrangement links TRBV6-6 to TRBJ2-1; 12 bases line up with TRBD2. Unmatched junction bases numbered 8, after V lost 6 bases and J lost 8 bases. The CDR3 is 15 amino acids. Germline CDR1 is MNHNY and CDR2 is SVGAGI (reference sequence). The CDR3 protein is CASRPLAGGLYEQFF. The CDR3 DNA reads TGTGCCAGCAGGCCCCTAGCGGGGGGGCTTTATGAGCAGTTCTTC.

This sequence joins TRBV9 and TRBJ2-2, with D maybe TRBD2 (5 bases). The CDR3 has 15 residues. Germline CDR1 and CDR2: SGDLS and YYNGEE. Trimming removed 7 bases at V and 0 bases at J, with 13 bases between. The DNA of the CDR3 is TGTGCCAGCTCTGAGGCGGGCGCGAACACCGGGGAGCTGTTTTTT. Translating it yields CASSEAGANTGELFF.

J is TRBJ2-7 and V is TRBV5-4; 8 nucleotides agree with TRBD2. Germline CDR1 is SGHNT and CDR2 is YYREEE (reference sequence). This CDR3 comprises 15 residues. With V trimmed by 4 bases and J by 6 bases, 12 bases remained unmatched. The CDR3 DNA reads TGTGCCAGCAGCAGTTACGGACTAGCCAGGGGCGAGCAGTACTTC. As protein: CASSSYGLARGEQYF.

V usage is TRBV9 and J usage is TRBJ2-7; 7 bases match TRBD1. Germline V gene sequence: CDR1 SGDLS, CDR2 YYNGEE. V shed 1 base, J shed 4 bases, and the junction held 5 bases outside the gene matches. The CDR3 consists of 14 residues. CDR3 nucleotides: TGTGCCAGCAGCGTAACAGGGGCCCCTTACGAGCAGTACTTC. It yields the protein CASSVTGAPYEQYF.

The chain couples TRBV28 to TRBJ1-1, with a tentative D call TRBD1 (5 bases). CDR1 and CDR2 from the germline V gene are MDHEN and SYDVKM. CDR3 length: 14 amino acids. Trimming removed 5 bases at V and 4 bases at J, with 14 bases between. CDR3 sequence: CASSLLGGGTEAFF. The CDR3 DNA reads TGTGCCAGCAGTCTCCTTGGGGGAGGCACTGAAGCTTTCTTT.

The gene calls are TRBV4-1 and TRBJ2-7; 10 nucleotides match TRBD2. Germline lookup yields CDR1 MGHRA and CDR2 YSYEKL. This CDR3 is 21 amino acids long. The V and J ends lost 4 bases and 0 bases, in that order; junction bases with no gene match: 21. The CDR3 DNA reads TGCGCCAGCAGCCCCCAAGTCTTCCGGACTAGCGGACCCGCAAGCTCCTACGAGCAGTACTTC. As protein: CASSPQVFRTSGPASSYEQYF.